The present TCR beta chain was sequenced within a study of T cells in narcolepsy. The assay was immunoSEQ multiplex PCR, and TCRdb's table has in-frame clones only and misses some. In the table there are fewer than 30,000 clones, approximately 85% of which are singletons. The CDR3 length is 14 residues. V was pared by 3 bases and J by 4 bases, with 5 bases of the junction left unmatched. Looked up from germline, CDR1 is SQVTM and CDR2 is ANQGSEA. About this clone: Its antigen is undetermined.

Study-wide results and caveats: Reportedly, autoreactive clonotypes were serially detected in patients' blood but not controls'.

Sequenced: CD45RA- memory CD4+ T cells from PBMCs. This chain links TRBV29-1 with TRBJ2-1; 8 bases are a match to TRBD1. The clonotype comes from a human donor with narcolepsy. Written as DNA, the CDR3 is TGCAGCGTTGACCTGACAGGGGTGTACAATGAGCAGTTCTTC. It yields the protein CSVDLTGVYNEQFF.